The rows below give T cell receptor beta chains drawn from one sample of a study of monozygotic twins with inflammatory bowel disease. TCRdb reprocessed the 5' RACE reads, keeping one entry per CDR3 protein, no DNA. The repertoire table contains some 83,000 distinct CDR3 sequences. The sample comprised blood. These TCRs come from a human donor with ulcerative colitis or Crohn's disease, or a healthy co-twin of an affected twin (not recorded which). The CDR3 runs from the conserved cysteine through the conserved F or W. The order of the fields is V gene, J gene, CDR3 protein.

TRBV7-8,TRBJ2-1,CASSLAAGQGYNEQFF
TRBV20-1,TRBJ1-6,CSARDPVAYNSPLHF
TRBV28,TRBJ2-7,CASSPGSHYEQYF
TRBV12-3/TRBV12-4,TRBJ2-7,CASRGDIFPYEQYF
TRBV27,TRBJ1-1,CASSGHRALNTEAFF
TRBV7-6,TRBJ1-5,CASSLAFNQPQHF
TRBV20-1,TRBJ1-1,CSAMGRITQMNTEAFF
TRBV20-1,TRBJ1-1,CSALPGGPNTEAFF
TRBV7-2,TRBJ2-7,CTSSLATNSYEQYF
TRBV7-9,TRBJ1-2,CASSLGFTGYTF
TRBV18,TRBJ2-3,CASSPGTGVSSDTQYF
TRBV4-2,TRBJ2-4,CASSQDPQENIQYF
TRBV7-6,TRBJ1-2,CASSRGQGVAAYGYTF
TRBV14,TRBJ2-2,CASSRPGQGNTGELFF
TRBV12-3/TRBV12-4,TRBJ1-3,CASSPGQGAVPSGNTIYF
TRBV7-2,TRBJ2-1,CASSSSSYNEQFF
TRBV10-3,TRBJ1-4,CAIRGRGGEKLFF
TRBV12-3/TRBV12-4,TRBJ2-1,CASSYYPPNEQFF
TRBV12-3/TRBV12-4,TRBJ1-6,CASSLHFDRASPLHF
TRBV7-9,TRBJ2-7,CAGSRQGASYEQYF
TRBV3-1,TRBJ1-1,CASSQRGEAFF
TRBV15,TRBJ2-1,CATSRGSNNEQFF
TRBV2,TRBJ2-3,CASSGRGAPSTDTQYF
TRBV7-6,TRBJ1-4,CASSLGGTVNEKLFF
TRBV5-1,TRBJ2-3,CASSTGALKTERGRRPTDTQYF
TRBV12-3/TRBV12-4,TRBJ1-1,CASIPLLTVLGNTEAFF
TRBV12-3/TRBV12-4,TRBJ1-4,CASSLGGTGEKLFF
TRBV9,TRBJ2-2,CASSRMFSTGELFF
TRBV18,TRBJ1-2,CASSSTGYDGYTF
TRBV6-6,TRBJ2-3,CASSYRGPTDTQYF
TRBV3-1,TRBJ1-5,CASSQGGQPQHF
TRBV11-2,TRBJ2-1,CASSSGGRFWFF
TRBV7-6,TRBJ2-7,CASSLRWGGIIDEQYF
TRBV12-3/TRBV12-4,TRBJ1-2,CASSPDGQGRGYTF
TRBV5-1,TRBJ2-5,CASSPGLAGELTETQYF
TRBV5-4,TRBJ2-3,CASSTGQGSTDTQYF
TRBV7-2,TRBJ1-2,CASSSNRGLYGYTF
TRBV29-1,TRBJ2-1,CSATGDNEQFF
TRBV20-1,TRBJ2-1,CSARRGQGEQFF
TRBV25-1,TRBJ1-1,CASKETSTEAFF
TRBV7-9,TRBJ1-2,CASSLAFHRYGYTF
TRBV5-4,TRBJ2-1,CASSLEGSPTYNEQFF
TRBV20-1,TRBJ1-3,CSAMDRARGNTIYF
TRBV20-1,TRBJ2-5,CSARGTKETQYF